Following are 6 T cell receptor beta chains from one sample sequenced in a study of blood T cell repertoires in COVID-19. TCRdb's copy holds only in-frame clones and misses some; the assay was immunoSEQ multiplex PCR. The sample comprises some 170,000 clones, less than 90% of which are singletons, and around 1.2% rests with the top ten. The sample comprised PBMCs or T cells enriched from blood (not recorded which). All receptors come from a human donor with acute COVID-19. The donor label of this sample is uncertain.

The chain couples TRBV4-1 to TRBJ1-1; 11 positions agree with TRBD1. V lost 1 base to trimming and J lost 7 bases; unmatched junction nucleotides: 8. The V gene's germline CDR1 is MGHRA and CDR2 YSYEKL. CDR3 length equals 16 residues. CDR3 nucleotides: TGCGCCAGCAGCCAAGGGGTCTTTGGGACAGGGGGTGAAGCTTTCTTT. Its translation is CASSQGVFGTGGEAFF.

The chain combines TRBV27 with TRBJ2-7, with a tentative D call TRBD2 (7 bases). This CDR3 has 18 amino acids. Trimming took off 5 bases at V and 1 base at J, with 24 bases between the two ends. The germline gives CDR1 MNHEY, CDR2 SMNVEV (reference sequence). This chain's CDR3 is CASSRQWVRGGGSYEQYF. The CDR3 nucleotides are TGTGCCAGCAGTAGGCAATGGGTGAGGGGGGGAGGTTCCTACGAGCAGTACTTC.

The chain is built from TRBV25-1 and TRBJ2-5; a possible D gene is TRBD2 (5 bases). The CDR3 totals 14 residues. V was shortened by 4 bases and J by 2 bases, with 11 bases between the two germline ends. Germline CDR1 reads MGHDK; CDR2 reads SYGVNS. In DNA, the CDR3 is TGTGCCAGCAGTGTAGCGTCGGAGCAAGAGACCCAGTACTTC. Protein sequence: CASSVASEQETQYF.

This rearrangement joins TRBV19 to TRBJ2-1, with D possibly matching TRBD2 (5 bases). Germline V lookup: CDR1 LNHDA, CDR2 SQIVND (reference sequence). V was trimmed by 6 bases and J by 9 bases, leaving 18 bases between them. This CDR3 is built from 14 residues. The CDR3 sequence is CASRPEVGYSEQFF. CDR3 bases: TGTGCCAGTAGGCCGGAGGTGGGGTATAGTGAGCAGTTCTTC.

CDR3 nucleotides: TGTGCCACCAGCGGGGGCCTTTATGGCTACACCTTC. Translating it yields CATSGGLYGYTF. This sequence joins TRBV15 and TRBJ1-2, with D possibly TRBD1 on 6 matching bases. Germline lookup yields CDR1 LNHNV and CDR2 YYDKDF (reference sequence). Trimming took 5 bases from V and 5 from J, leaving 9 bases between them. The CDR3 is 12 residues long.

The chain joins TRBV24-1 to TRBJ2-1, with D perhaps matching TRBD1 (6 bases). The CDR3 length is 16 residues. The V and J ends lost 4 bases and 3 bases respectively, with 15 bases between them. Looked up from germline, CDR1 is KGHDR and CDR2 is SFDVKD. The DNA for the CDR3 is TGTGCCACCAGTGAAGGCGCCGGGACAAGCTACAATGAGCAGTTCTTC. Encoded protein: CATSEGAGTSYNEQFF.